This TCR beta chain was captured in a study of cytomegalovirus exposure and HLA in healthy donors. Study-level points and caveats: Later work found most CMV-associated TCR beta chains apparently HLA-restricted.

Regarding this clone: Its matching antigen is unknown. The junction departs from germline at one end; a sequencing error may be responsible.

PCR primers comprised 60 Vbeta and 13 Jbeta primers. The table came from immunoSEQ multiplex PCR; TCRdb's copy has only in-frame clones and leaves some out. This sample carries approximately 190,000 clones, around 83% of them seen once, and the ten largest clones take 1.5% to 2%. The V gene's germline CDR1 is SGHTA and CDR2 FQGNSA. The length of the CDR3 is 16 residues. The chain links TRBV7-2 to TRBJ2-4; the D gene is possibly TRBD1 (5 bases). The specimen sequenced was PBMCs. This clonotype was obtained from a man between 40 and 49 years old in good health and CMV-seropositive. CDR3 bases: TGTGCCAGCAGCTTAGGAGGAACAGGTGCCAAAAACAGTCAGTACTTC. This translates into CASSLGGTGAKNSQYF.